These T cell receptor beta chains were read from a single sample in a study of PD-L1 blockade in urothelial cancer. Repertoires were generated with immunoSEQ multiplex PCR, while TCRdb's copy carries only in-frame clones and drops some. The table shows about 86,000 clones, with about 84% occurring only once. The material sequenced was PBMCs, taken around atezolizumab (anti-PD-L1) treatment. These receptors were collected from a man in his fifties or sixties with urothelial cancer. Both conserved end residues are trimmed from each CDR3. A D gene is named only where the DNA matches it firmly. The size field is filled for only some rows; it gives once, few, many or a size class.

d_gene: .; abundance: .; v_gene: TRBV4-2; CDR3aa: ASSQDLSNQPQH
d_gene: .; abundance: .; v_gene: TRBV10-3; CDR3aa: AISESKGGENQPQH
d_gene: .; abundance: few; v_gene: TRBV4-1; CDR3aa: ASSPSAMNTEAF
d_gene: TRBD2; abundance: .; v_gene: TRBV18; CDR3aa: ASSLGLAGTYEQY
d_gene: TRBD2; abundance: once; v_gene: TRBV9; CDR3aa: ASSSPSRGGVADTQY
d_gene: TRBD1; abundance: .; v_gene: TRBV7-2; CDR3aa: ASSTTGGGEQF
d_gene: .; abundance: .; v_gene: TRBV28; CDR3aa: ASSFADSNYGYT
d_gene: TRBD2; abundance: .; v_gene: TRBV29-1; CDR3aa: SVDPSGAGETQY
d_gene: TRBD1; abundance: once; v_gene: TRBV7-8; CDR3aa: ASSRTGLGQPQH
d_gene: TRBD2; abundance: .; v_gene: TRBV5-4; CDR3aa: ASSLDWDYPQETQY
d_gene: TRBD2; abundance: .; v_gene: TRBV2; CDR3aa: ASRDGMGRGGKNEQF
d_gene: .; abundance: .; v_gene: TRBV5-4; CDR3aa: ASRRGARISNYGYT
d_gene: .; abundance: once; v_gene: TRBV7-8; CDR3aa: ASSLDPGPGPQH
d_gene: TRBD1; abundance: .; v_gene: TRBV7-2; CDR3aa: ASSQAGTGGTQY
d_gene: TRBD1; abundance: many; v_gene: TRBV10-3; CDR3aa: ASRTGGNYGYT
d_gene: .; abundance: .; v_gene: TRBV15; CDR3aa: ATSRDAFSLGGNTIY
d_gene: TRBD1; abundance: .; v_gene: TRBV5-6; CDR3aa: ASSLGTGISEQY
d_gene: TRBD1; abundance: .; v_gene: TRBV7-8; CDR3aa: ASSLKGAVYEQY
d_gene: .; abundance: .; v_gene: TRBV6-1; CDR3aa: ASIPPGGSHYGYT
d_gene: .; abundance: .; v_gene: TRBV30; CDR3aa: AWSGVTDTQY
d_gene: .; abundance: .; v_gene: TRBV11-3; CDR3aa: ASSSDRTYEQY
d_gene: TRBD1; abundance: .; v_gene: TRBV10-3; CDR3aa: AIGGRDSRFYTEAF
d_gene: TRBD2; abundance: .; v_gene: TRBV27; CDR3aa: ASGGAYNEQF
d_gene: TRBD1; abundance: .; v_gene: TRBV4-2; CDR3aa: ASSQDNGQGAGGYT
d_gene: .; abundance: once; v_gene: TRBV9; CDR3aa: ASSAGKKLPNTEAF
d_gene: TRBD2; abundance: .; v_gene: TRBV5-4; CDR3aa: ASSSGLAVGDTQY
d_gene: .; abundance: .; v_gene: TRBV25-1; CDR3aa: ASSGFRGGPQH
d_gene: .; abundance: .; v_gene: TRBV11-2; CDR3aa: ASSPGIEQY
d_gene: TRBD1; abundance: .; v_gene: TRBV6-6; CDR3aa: ASSRGQILGNTIY
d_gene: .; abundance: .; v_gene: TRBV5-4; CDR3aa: ASSLVWQPNTEAF
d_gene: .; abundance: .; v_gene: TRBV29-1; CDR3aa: SVVVLTGNIQY
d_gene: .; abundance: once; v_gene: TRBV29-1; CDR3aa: SVGNSYYEQY
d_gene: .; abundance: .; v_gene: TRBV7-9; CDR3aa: ASSLGSTPRGYT
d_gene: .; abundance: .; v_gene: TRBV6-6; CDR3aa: ASSTQVGVFHEQY
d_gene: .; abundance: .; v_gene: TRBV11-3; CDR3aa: ASSLRGTGIQY
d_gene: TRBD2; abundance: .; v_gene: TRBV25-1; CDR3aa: ASSDRTSGHEQY
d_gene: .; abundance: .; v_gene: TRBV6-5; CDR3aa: ASSSITDSYEQY
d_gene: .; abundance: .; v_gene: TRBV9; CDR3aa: ASSVGGHPTTGEQF
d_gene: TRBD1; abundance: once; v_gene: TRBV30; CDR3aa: AWMRTGEESSGYT
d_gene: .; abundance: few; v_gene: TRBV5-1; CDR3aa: ASSRQTDSYEQY
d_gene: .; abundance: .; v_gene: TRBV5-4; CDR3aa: ASSFGQNYEQY
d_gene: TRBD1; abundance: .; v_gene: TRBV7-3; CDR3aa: ASSLSTGGLLNEQF
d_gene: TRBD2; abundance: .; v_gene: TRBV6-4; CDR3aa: ASRAWDYTDTQY
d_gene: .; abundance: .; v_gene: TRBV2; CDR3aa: ASSEALPGGRRNTEAF
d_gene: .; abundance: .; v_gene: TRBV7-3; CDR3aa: ASSLTGFGSGYNEQF